This T cell receptor beta chain was sequenced for a study of post-analysis software for immune sequencing data. Overall study findings and caveats: A few TRBV segments occurring more often in patients than controls included TRBV5-6, TRBV5-1 and TRBV20-1.

After removal of 2 bases from V and 4 bases from J, the junction contained 3 bases not matched to a gene. CDR1 is SGHTA and CDR2 is FQGTGA in the germline V gene. This CDR3 has 15 residues. Of note for this clonotype: Its antigen remains unknown.

Tagging with unique molecular identifiers was a feature of the TCR beta cDNA libraries. TCRdb reanalysed the PCR reads using MiXCR and keeps one entry per CDR3 protein. This sample has roughly 870,000 distinct CDR3 sequences, with roughly 50% found just once. The sequencing sample was made of blood. The chain couples TRBV7-3 to TRBJ2-1, with 9 bases that match TRBD1. The sequence came from a girl aged 10-17 years with multiple sclerosis. Here the CDR3 DNA reads TGTGCCAGCAGCTTATTGGACAGGGGATACAATGAGCAGTTCTTC. Amino acid sequence: CASSLLDRGYNEQFF.